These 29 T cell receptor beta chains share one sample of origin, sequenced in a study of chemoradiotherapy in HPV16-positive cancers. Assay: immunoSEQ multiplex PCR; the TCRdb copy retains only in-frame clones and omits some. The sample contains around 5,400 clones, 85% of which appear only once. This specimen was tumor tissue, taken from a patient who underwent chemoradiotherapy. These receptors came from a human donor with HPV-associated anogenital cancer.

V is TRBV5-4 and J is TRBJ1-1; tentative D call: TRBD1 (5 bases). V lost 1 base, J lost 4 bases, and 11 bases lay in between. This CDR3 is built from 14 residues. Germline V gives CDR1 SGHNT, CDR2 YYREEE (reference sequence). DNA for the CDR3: TGTGCCAGCAGCTTGCAGGGAATGTCCACTGAAGCTTTCTTT. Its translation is CASSLQGMSTEAFF.

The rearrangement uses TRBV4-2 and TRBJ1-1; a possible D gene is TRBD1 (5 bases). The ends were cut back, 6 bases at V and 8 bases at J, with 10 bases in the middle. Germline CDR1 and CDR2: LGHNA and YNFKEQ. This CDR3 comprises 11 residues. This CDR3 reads CASSREGEAFF. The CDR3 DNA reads TGTGCCAGCAGTAGGGAGGGGGAAGCTTTCTTT.

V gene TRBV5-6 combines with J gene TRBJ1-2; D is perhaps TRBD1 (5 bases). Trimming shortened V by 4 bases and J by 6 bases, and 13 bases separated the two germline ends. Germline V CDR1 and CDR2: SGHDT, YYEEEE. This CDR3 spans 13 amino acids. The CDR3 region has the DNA TGTGCCAGCAGCCGGGGGAGGATGGATGGCTACACCTTC. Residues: CASSRGRMDGYTF.

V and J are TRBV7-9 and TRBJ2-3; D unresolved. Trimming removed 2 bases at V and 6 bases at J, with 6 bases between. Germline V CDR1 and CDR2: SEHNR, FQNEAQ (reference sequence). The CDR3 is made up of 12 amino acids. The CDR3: CASSLIEDTQYF. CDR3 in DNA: TGTGCCAGCAGCTTAATAGAGGATACGCAGTATTTT.

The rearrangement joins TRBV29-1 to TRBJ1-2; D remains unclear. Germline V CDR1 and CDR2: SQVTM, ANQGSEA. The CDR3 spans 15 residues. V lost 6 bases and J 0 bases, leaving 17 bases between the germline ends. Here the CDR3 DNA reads TGCAGCGTATCCGGCGGAAATTCTGCTAACTATGGCTACACCTTC. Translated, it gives CSVSGGNSANYGYTF.

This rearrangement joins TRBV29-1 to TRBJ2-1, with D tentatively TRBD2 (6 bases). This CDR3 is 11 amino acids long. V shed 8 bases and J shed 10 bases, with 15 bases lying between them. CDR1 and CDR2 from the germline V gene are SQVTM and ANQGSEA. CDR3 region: CSLPWGEEQFF. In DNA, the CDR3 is TGCAGCCTCCCCTGGGGGGAGGAGCAGTTCTTC.

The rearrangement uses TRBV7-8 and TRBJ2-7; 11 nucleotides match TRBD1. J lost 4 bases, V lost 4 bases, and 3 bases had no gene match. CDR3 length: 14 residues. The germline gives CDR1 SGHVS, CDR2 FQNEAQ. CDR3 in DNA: TGTGCCAGCAGCTATGGGACAGGGGGTTACGAGCAGTACTTC. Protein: CASSYGTGGYEQYF. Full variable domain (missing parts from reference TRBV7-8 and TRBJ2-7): GAGVSQSPRYKVAKRGQDVALRCDPISGHVSLFWYQQALGQGPEFLTYFQNEAQLDKSGLPSDRFFAERPEGSVSTLKIQRTQQEDSAVYLCASSYGTGGYEQYFGPGTRLTVT.

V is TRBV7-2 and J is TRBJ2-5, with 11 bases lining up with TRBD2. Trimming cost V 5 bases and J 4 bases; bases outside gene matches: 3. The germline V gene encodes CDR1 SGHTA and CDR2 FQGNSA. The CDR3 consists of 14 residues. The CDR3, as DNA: TGTGCCAGCAGCCCGGGACTAGCGGTAGAGACCCAGTACTTC. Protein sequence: CASSPGLAVETQYF.

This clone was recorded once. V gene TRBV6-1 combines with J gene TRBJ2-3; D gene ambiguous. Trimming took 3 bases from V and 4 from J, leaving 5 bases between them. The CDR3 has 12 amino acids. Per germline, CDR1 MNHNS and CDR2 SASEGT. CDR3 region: CASSDGADTQYF. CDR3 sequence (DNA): TGTGCCAGCAGTGATGGGGCAGATACGCAGTATTTT.

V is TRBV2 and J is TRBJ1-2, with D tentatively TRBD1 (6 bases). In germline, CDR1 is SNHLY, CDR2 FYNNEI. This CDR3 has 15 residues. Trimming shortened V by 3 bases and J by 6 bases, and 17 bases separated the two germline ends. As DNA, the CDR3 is TGTGCCAGCAGTGAGTTGGTACAGGGTCTAGATGGCTACACCTTC. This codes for CASSELVQGLDGYTF.

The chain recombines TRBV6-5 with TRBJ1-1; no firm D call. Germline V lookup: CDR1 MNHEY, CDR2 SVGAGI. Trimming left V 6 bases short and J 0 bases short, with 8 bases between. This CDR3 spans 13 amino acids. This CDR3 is CASSVKVNTEAFF. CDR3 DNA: TGTGCCAGCAGCGTTAAGGTGAACACTGAAGCTTTCTTT.

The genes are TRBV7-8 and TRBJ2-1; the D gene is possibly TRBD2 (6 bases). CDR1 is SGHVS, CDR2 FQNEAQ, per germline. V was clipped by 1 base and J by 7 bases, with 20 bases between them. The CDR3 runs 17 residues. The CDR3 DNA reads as TGTGCCAGCAGCTTAGAGGCGGCGGGGTCTTTTGGGAATGAGCAGTTCTTC. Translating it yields CASSLEAAGSFGNEQFF.

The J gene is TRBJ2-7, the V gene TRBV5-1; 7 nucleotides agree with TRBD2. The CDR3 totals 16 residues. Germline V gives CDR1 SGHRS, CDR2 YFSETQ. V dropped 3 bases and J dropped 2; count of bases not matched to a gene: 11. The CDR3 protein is CASSSPGGTQTYEQYF. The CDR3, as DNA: TGCGCCAGCAGCTCCCCCGGGGGGACTCAGACCTACGAGCAGTACTTC. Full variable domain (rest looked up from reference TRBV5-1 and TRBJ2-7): KAGVTQTPRYLIKTRGQQVTLSCSPISGHRSVSWYQQTPGQGLQFLFEYFSETQRNKGNFPGRFSGRQFSNSRSEMNVSTLELGDSALYLCASSSPGGTQTYEQYFGPGTRLTVT.

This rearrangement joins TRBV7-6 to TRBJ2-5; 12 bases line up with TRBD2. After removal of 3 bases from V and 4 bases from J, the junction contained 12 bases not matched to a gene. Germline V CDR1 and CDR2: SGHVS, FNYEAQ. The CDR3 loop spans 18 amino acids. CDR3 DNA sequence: TGTGCCAGCAGCTTTGGTATGACTAGCGGGGGATTGCGAGAGACCCAGTACTTC. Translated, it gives CASSFGMTSGGLRETQYF.

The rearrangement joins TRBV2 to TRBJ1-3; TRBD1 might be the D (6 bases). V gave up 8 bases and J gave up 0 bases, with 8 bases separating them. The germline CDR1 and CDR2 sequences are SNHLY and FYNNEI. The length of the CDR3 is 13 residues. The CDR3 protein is CASGDNSGNTIYF. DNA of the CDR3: TGTGCCAGCGGGGACAACTCTGGAAACACCATATATTTT.

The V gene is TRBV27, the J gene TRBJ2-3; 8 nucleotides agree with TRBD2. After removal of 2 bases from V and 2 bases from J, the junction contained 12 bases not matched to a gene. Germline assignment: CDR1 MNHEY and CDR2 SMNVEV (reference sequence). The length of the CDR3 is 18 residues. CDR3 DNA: TGTGCCAGCAGTTTAACCGGGGGGGGGTCCTCATACACAGATACGCAGTATTTT. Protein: CASSLTGGGSSYTDTQYF.

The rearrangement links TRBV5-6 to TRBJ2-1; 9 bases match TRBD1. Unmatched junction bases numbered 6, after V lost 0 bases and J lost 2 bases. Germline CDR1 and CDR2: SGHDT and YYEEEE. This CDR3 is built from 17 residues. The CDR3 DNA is TGTGCCAGCAGCTTGGCTATAACAGGGGGCGCCTACAATGAGCAGTTCTTC. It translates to CASSLAITGGAYNEQFF.

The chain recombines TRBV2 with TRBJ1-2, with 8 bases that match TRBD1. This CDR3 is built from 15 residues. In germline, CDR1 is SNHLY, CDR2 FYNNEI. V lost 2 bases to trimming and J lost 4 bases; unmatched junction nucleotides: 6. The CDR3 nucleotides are TGTGCCAGCAGTGAAAGTAGCGGACAGGGCTATGGCTACACCTTC. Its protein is CASSESSGQGYGYTF.

CDR3 in DNA: TGTGCCAGCAGCTTAGAGATTCAATACGAGCAGTACGTC. Its translation: CASSLEIQYEQYV. The rearrangement links TRBV11-2 to TRBJ2-7; no clear D. CDR3 size: 13 residues. V lost 0 bases, J lost 4 bases, and 7 bases lay in between. Germline lookup yields CDR1 SGHAT and CDR2 FQNNGV.

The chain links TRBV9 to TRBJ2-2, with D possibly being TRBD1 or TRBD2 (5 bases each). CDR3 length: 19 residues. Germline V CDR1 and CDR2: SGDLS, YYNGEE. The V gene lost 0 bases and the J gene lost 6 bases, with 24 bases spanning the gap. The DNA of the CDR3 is TGTGCCAGCAGCGTAGCTAAACCTGGGGCCGTTCGGGGTTCCGGGGAGCTGTTTTTT. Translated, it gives CASSVAKPGAVRGSGELFF.

Here the CDR3 DNA reads TGCGCCAGCAGCTTCGGACTAGCGGGGCCAGAGACCCAGTACTTC. It yields the protein CASSFGLAGPETQYF. The chain combines TRBV5-1 with TRBJ2-5; the match to TRBD2 covers 12 bases. After removal of 2 bases from V and 4 bases from J, the junction contained 3 bases not matched to a gene. Germline V CDR1 and CDR2: SGHRS, YFSETQ. This CDR3 region has 15 residues.

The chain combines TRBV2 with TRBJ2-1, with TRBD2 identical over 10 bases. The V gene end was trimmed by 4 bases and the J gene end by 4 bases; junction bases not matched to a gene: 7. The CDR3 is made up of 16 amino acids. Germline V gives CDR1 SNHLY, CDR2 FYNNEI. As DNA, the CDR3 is TGTGCCAGCAGTGCGGGTAGCGGGGGGACGTACAATGAGCAGTTCTTC. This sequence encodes CASSAGSGGTYNEQFF.

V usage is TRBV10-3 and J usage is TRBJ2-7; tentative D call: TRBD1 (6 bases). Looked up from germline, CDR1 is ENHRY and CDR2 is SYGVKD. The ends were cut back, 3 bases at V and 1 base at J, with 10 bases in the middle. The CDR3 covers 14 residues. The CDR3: CAISDHRVSYEQYF. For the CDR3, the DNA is TGTGCCATCAGTGACCACAGGGTATCCTACGAGCAGTACTTC.

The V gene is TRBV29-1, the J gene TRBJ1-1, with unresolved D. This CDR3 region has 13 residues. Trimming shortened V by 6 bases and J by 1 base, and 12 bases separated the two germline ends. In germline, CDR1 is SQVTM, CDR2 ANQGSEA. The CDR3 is CSVSIKRNTEAFF. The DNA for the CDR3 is TGCAGCGTCTCCATCAAGCGGAACACTGAAGCTTTCTTT.

The CDR3 bases are TGTGCCAGCAGCTTAGGGTCGGTCGGGGAGCTGTTTTTT. The encoded protein is CASSLGSVGELFF. This sequence joins TRBV11-1 and TRBJ2-2, with unresolved D. The CDR3 has 13 amino acids. Germline CDR1 is SGHAT and CDR2 is FQDESV (reference sequence). The V end was cut by 1 base, the J end by 7 bases, with 7 bases between.

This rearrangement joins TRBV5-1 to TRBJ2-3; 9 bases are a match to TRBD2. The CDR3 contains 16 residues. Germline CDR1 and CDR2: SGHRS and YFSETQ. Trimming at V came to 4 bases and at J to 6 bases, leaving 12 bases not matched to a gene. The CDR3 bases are TGCGCCAGCAGCCGCGGAGCGGGGGGCGGCGAGGATACGCAGTATTTT. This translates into CASSRGAGGGEDTQYF. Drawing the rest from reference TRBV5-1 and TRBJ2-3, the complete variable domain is KAGVTQTPRYLIKTRGQQVTLSCSPISGHRSVSWYQQTPGQGLQFLFEYFSETQRNKGNFPGRFSGRQFSNSRSEMNVSTLELGDSALYLCASSRGAGGGEDTQYFGPGTRLTVL.

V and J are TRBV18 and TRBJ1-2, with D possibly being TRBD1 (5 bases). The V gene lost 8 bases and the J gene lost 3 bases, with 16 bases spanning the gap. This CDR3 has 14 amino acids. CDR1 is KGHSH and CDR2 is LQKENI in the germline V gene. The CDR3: CASAGLQGYYGYTF. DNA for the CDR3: TGTGCCAGCGCCGGACTCCAGGGTTACTATGGCTACACCTTC.

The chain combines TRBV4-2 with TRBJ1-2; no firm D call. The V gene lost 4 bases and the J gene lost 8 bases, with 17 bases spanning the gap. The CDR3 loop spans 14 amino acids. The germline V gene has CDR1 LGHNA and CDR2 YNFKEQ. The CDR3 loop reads CASSPAGRSGGYTF. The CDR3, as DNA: TGTGCCAGCAGCCCAGCCGGGAGGTCGGGAGGCTACACCTTC.

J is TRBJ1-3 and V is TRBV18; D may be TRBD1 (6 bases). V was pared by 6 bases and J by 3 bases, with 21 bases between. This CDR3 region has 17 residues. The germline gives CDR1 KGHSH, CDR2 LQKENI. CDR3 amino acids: CASSFLPFEGGGNTIYF. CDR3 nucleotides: TGTGCCAGCTCGTTCCTCCCCTTCGAGGGGGGTGGAAACACCATATATTTT.